This T cell receptor beta chain appears in the sequencing data of a study of blood T cell repertoires in COVID-19. Study-wide background: The samples span acute and convalescent COVID-19 from the United States, Italy and Spain.

Clones were sequenced by immunoSEQ multiplex PCR, and TCRdb holds only the in-frame ones, with some missing. This table holds approximately 400,000 clones, about 91% found once. This clone has just one count. The CDR3 spans 14 residues. Germline CDR1 and CDR2: SGHNT and YYREEE (reference sequence). Trimming took off 4 bases at V and 5 bases at J, with 12 bases between the two ends. This chain joins TRBV5-4 and TRBJ1-4, with no clear D. This clonotype was sampled from a woman aged 50 to 60 with COVID-19, enrolled during active disease. Sample: peripheral blood. CDR3 in DNA: TGTGCCAGCAGCCGTTCGTCGGGGAATGAAAAACTGTTTTTT. It codes for CASSRSSGNEKLFF. Using reference TRBV5-4 and TRBJ1-4 for the parts outside the CDR3, the full variable domain is ETGVTQSPTHLIKTRGQQVTLRCSSQSGHNTVSWYQQALGQGPQFIFQYYREEENGRGNFPPRFSGLQFPNYSSELNVNALELDDSALYLCASSRSSGNEKLFFGSGTQLSVL.